A selection of T cell receptor beta chains follows, all from one sample in a study of shared clonotypes between healthy human individuals. The table came from immunoSEQ multiplex PCR; TCRdb's copy has only in-frame clones and leaves some out. This table has approximately 1.5 million clones, 95% to 99% appearing once. Material for sequencing was naive CD4+ T cells sorted from blood. The receptors were gathered from a man in his thirties or forties in good health. Both conserved end residues are trimmed from each CDR3. Fields, in order: V gene, J gene, clone size, CDR3 protein. Size tells how often a clone was seen (once, few, many) or the class of an expanded clone, and some rows leave it out.

TRBV28	TRBJ1-5	once	ASSLLYSSRNQPQH
TRBV6-7	TRBJ2-3	NA	ARPERTSGRAPTDTQY
TRBV28	TRBJ1-4	NA	ASSLFPPSRSTNEKLF
TRBV28	TRBJ2-1	NA	ASSLYRLAGGNPHSYNEQF
TRBV7-3	TRBJ2-1	NA	ASSLTSGSGYNEQF
TRBV28	TRBJ1-2	NA	ASSPRARYGYT
TRBV20-1	TRBJ2-7	NA	SAQGYEQY
TRBV12-5	TRBJ2-3	NA	ASGSGGVPGTQY
TRBV5-8	TRBJ2-3	NA	ASSLGTSGSIDTQY
TRBV7-6	TRBJ2-3	NA	ASSATLGPGTDTQY
TRBV6-5	TRBJ1-2	NA	AVQGRSSNYGYT
TRBV6-5	TRBJ2-5	NA	ASTKGASGSGTQY
TRBV29-1	TRBJ2-1	NA	SAQNAEQF
TRBV27	TRBJ1-1	NA	ASSFRENTEAF
TRBV7-2	TRBJ1-5	NA	ASSGRGHGNQPQH
TRBV18	TRBJ2-5	NA	ASSPIGQETQY
TRBV2	TRBJ1-5	NA	ASSEWGNSNQPQH
TRBV10-3	TRBJ2-3	NA	AIRTTGPEGQY
TRBV18	TRBJ2-3	NA	ASSQPLDTQY
TRBV18	TRBJ1-2	NA	ASSPTGTIGGYT
TRBV5-4	TRBJ2-5	NA	ASSLGGGRSPETQY
TRBV28	TRBJ1-1	NA	ASTTPSGFAGAEAF
TRBV5-1	TRBJ1-1	NA	ASSLGAGNGEAF
TRBV18	TRBJ1-4	NA	ASSPRAGPNEKLF
TRBV7-2	TRBJ1-5	NA	ASSLKGHNQPQH
TRBV6-5	TRBJ2-7	once	ASSYSQPVSYEQY
TRBV28	TRBJ2-1	once	ASSFPLAGGRGQF
TRBV10-1	TRBJ2-1	once	ASSEAGHRGGASSYNEQF
TRBV5-1	TRBJ2-3	once	ASSKGLAGNTDTQY
TRBV7-9	TRBJ2-7	NA	ASSQWRRDRAYEQY